This T cell receptor beta chain was sequenced for a study of T-cell reconstitution after alpha-beta-depleted transplantation in children. A library of TCRbeta sequences, prepared with unique molecular identifiers, was generated. TCRdb called the PCR reads again in MiXCR, with one record for every CDR3 protein. In the table there are more than 150,000 distinct CDR3 sequences, more than 14% of which are singletons. With 2 bases removed from V and 7 bases from J, the gap between germline ends came to 12 bases. CDR1 is MNHEY, CDR2 SVGAGI, per germline. CDR3 size: 14 residues. The source material was PBMCs from the stem cell graft donor, sampled from the stem cell graft. The origin of this receptor is a human donor who donated a stem cell graft to a child with acute lymphoblastic leukemia. V gene TRBV6-5 combines with J gene TRBJ2-1; TRBD1 is a possible D gene (6 bases). CDR3 nucleotides: TGTGCCAGCAGTTACGGGGGCGGTGGGAATGAGCAGTTCTTC. Its protein product is CASSYGGGGNEQFF.